This T cell receptor beta chain comes out of a study of shared clonotypes between healthy human individuals. As concerns this clone: The target antigen is unknown.

Germline V gives CDR1 LNHDA, CDR2 SQIVND (reference sequence). This CDR3 spans 11 amino acids. The V end was cut by 5 bases, the J end by 5 bases, with 4 bases between. With ten immunoSEQ deep assay plates, unsorted PBMC DNA underwent sequencing. Original processing methods: Junction-only sequences produced by ImmunoSEQ had no quality scores, so filtering differed. Assay: immunoSEQ multiplex PCR; the TCRdb copy retains only in-frame clones and omits some. That table is the source of V, J and clone size, and D and trimming were worked out from the DNA. The data show hundreds of thousands of clones, over 60% seen once. Whole-study findings and limits: Represented diversity (both genetic and exposure-history) was limited by the small number of donors. The sampled material consisted only of blood, and tissue repertoires are likely to differ.

This chain joins TRBV19 and TRBJ2-1; D call uncertain. Sequencing input: PBMCs. The receptor comes from a woman between 40 and 55 years old in good health. Some clones in this sample may be carry-over from other donors' samples. This chain's CDR3 is CASSGHNEQFF. In nucleotides, the CDR3 is TGTGCCAGTAGTGGTCACAATGAGCAGTTCTTC.